This TCR beta chain was sequenced for a study of blood T cell repertoires in COVID-19. The overall study: Sites across the United States, Italy and Spain contributed samples from acute and convalescent COVID-19. PBMCs, B-cell-depleted T cells, or T cells provided the cDNA or gDNA that made up the material.

The repertoire was sequenced with immunoSEQ multiplex PCR; TCRdb's copy has only in-frame clones and lacks some. This table holds approximately 290,000 clones, over 75% found once. Clinical history reported by participants formed the basis on which cohorts were assigned. CDR3 size: 16 residues. V lost 6 bases and J 4 bases, leaving 17 bases between the germline ends. Germline loops: CDR1 SGHRS, CDR2 YFSETQ. Sequenced material: PBMCs or T cells enriched from blood (not recorded which). The receptor comes from a woman younger than 45 who had recovered from COVID-19. The chain is built from TRBV5-1 and TRBJ2-6; D is possibly TRBD1 (5 bases). CDR3 amino acids: CASNPAGAFGANVLTF. Here the CDR3 DNA reads TGCGCCAGCAACCCGGCTGGGGCGTTCGGGGCCAACGTCCTGACTTTC.